The present T cell receptor (beta chain) was sequenced within a study of T-cell memory formation after mild COVID-19. In the study overall: In these data, TCR clusters were largely donor specific. Study results and limitations: Researchers found some responding clones in pre-infection memory, a sign that cross-reactive memory joined. CM and EM subsets held most contracting CD4+ clones; EMRA held CD8+ ones.

Germline V gene data show CDR1 as SGDLS and CDR2 as YYNGEE. The CDR3 runs 17 residues. With 2 bases clipped from V and 7 bases from J, the junction kept 12 bases outside the gene matches. This clonotype was counted between two and nine times. The antigen remains unidentified. TCRdb passed the 5' RACE reads through MiXCR, listing each CDR3 protein once. Of around 210,000 distinct CDR3 sequences detected, about 9.2% appear once; the ten largest clones hold roughly 4%. The V call is TRBV9, the J call TRBJ2-2, with 9 bases that match TRBD2. Material for sequencing was PBMCs or a T cell subset sorted from them (not recorded which). This TCR was sampled from a man between 18 and 29 years old who had mild COVID-19 (a few samples of this study predate the infection). Cell type and time point are not known. The CDR3 region is CASSVEGLAGFGGELFF. The DNA for the CDR3 is TGTGCCAGCAGCGTGGAGGGACTAGCAGGTTTTGGCGGGGAGCTGTTTTTT.